A single sample is the source of the 21 T cell receptor beta chains below, sequenced in a study of T cells in Graves' hyperthyroidism and ophthalmopathy. What was amplified from RNA transcripts were TCR beta CDR3 regions. A set of HTBI primers served as the primers for a first-round RT-PCR of the TCR CDR3. Each CDR3 protein gets one entry after TCRdb re-called the multiplex PCR reads with MiXCR. Seen here are some 600,000 distinct CDR3 sequences, roughly 13% observed once, and the top ten hold roughly 5.7%. Sequenced sample: blood. The receptors come from a woman aged 25 to 45 with Graves' hyperthyroidism that later progressed to Graves' ophthalmopathy.

DNA for the CDR3: TGTGCCAGCAGCCCGGGGACGGATTATAATTCACCCCTCCACTTT. The encoded protein is CASSPGTDYNSPLHF. V is TRBV7-9 and J is TRBJ1-6; possible D gene TRBD1, 5 bases. In germline, CDR1 is SEHNR, CDR2 FQNEAQ (reference sequence). V lost 5 bases to trimming and J lost 4 bases, with 12 bases between them. This CDR3 comprises 15 residues.

A word on this clonotype: A single base separates this from a much larger clone, so it may be a read error. The genes are TRBV20-1 and TRBJ2-7; TRBD2 matches 11 bases. The germline CDR1 and CDR2 sequences are DFQATT and SNEGSKA (reference sequence). The J segment lost 6 bases and the V segment lost 2 bases, leaving 9 bases of the junction unmatched. There are 15 residues in the CDR3. The CDR3 nucleotides read TGCAGTGCTAGACCCCTAGCGGGAGGAACCTGCGAGCAGTACTTC. It translates to CSARPLAGGTCEQYF.

This clonotype was detected ten times or more. The chain has TRBV7-6 and TRBJ2-7; D ambiguous. Germline V gives CDR1 SGHVS, CDR2 FNYEAQ. The V end lost 5 bases, the J end lost 3 bases, and 14 bases lay between the germline ends. The CDR3 has 14 amino acids. CDR3 protein: CASSPSGSYYEQYF. In nucleotides, the CDR3 is TGTGCCAGCAGCCCCTCGGGCTCGTACTACGAGCAGTACTTC.

This clonotype came up many times. The chain employs TRBV19 and TRBJ2-1; a weak D match, TRBD2 (5 bases). CDR3 length: 14 residues. In germline, CDR1 is LNHDA, CDR2 SQIVND (reference sequence). V lost 7 bases and J 5 bases, leaving 15 bases between the germline ends. CDR3 residues: CASNAGGSDNEQFF. In DNA form, the CDR3 reads TGTGCCAGTAATGCCGGAGGATCCGACAATGAGCAGTTCTTC. Using reference TRBV19 and TRBJ2-1 for the parts outside the CDR3, the full variable domain is DGGITQSPKYLFRKEGQNVTLSCEQNLNHDAMYWYRQDPGQGLRLIYYSQIVNDFQKGDIAEGYSVSREKKESFPLTVTSAQKNPTAFYLCASNAGGSDNEQFFGPGTRLTVL.

This clonotype has a count of ten or more. This chain joins TRBV20-1 and TRBJ1-5; no clear D. The CDR3 covers 13 residues. Germline V gene data show CDR1 as DFQATT and CDR2 as SNEGSKA (reference sequence). V lost 0 bases to trimming and J lost 4 bases, with 7 bases between them. In DNA form, the CDR3 reads TGCAGTGCTAGAGAGGGTACAAATCAGCCCCAGCATTTT. It is translated as CSAREGTNQPQHF.

A few counts support this clonotype. The CDR3 is CASSPLPQGETYEQYF. In nucleotides, the CDR3 is TGTGCCAGCAGCCCGCTCCCACAGGGGGAGACCTACGAGCAGTACTTC. This chain uses TRBV7-9 with TRBJ2-7; TRBD1 matches 8 bases. The trim removed 5 bases at V and 2 bases at J, leaving 11 bases unmatched. The CDR3 is 16 residues long. Germline assignment: CDR1 SEHNR and CDR2 FQNEAQ (reference sequence).

Concerning this clonotype itself: A far larger clone lies a single base away; this is likely a read error. This chain uses TRBV5-1 with TRBJ2-7; 14 nucleotides agree with TRBD2. This CDR3 comprises 14 residues. The germline V gene has CDR1 SGHRS and CDR2 YFSETQ. The CDR3 DNA is TGCGACAGCAGCTCGGGACTAGCGGGAGACGAGCAGTACTTC. It translates to CDSSSGLAGDEQYF.

Only a few counts were recorded for this clonotype. The V call is TRBV5-1, the J call TRBJ1-2, with a weak D call TRBD1 (5 bases). V lost 5 bases and J lost 4, with 15 bases in between. Germline CDR1 is SGHRS and CDR2 is YFSETQ. The CDR3 is 14 amino acids. CDR3 DNA sequence: TGCGCCAGCAGTCCCCAGGGCACTTTCTATGGCTACACCTTC. Its protein product is CASSPQGTFYGYTF.

This clonotype appeared a few times. The junction departs from germline at one end; a sequencing error may be responsible. The gene calls are TRBV18 and TRBJ2-5; D is ambiguous. The CDR3 contains 14 residues. Germline V lookup: CDR1 KGHSH, CDR2 LQKENI. CDR3 loop: CASSPRTAQGTQYF. CDR3 nucleotides: TGTGCCAGCTCACCAAGGACGGCCCAAGGGACCCAGTACTTC.

The chain combines TRBV14 with TRBJ2-1; the match to TRBD2 covers 8 bases. CDR1 and CDR2 (germline): SGHDN, FVKESK. The J segment lost 3 bases and the V segment lost 9 bases, leaving 19 bases of the junction unmatched. This CDR3 contains 18 residues. The CDR3 DNA reads as TGTGCCAGTCGGGAGGGAGGGGGACTCGGCCCCCTCTACAATGAGCAGTTCTTC. It encodes CASREGGGLGPLYNEQFF.

This clonotype was picked up many times. The chain links TRBV7-2 to TRBJ2-5; D call uncertain. The CDR3 spans 16 residues. The V and J ends lost 1 base and 5 bases respectively, with 17 bases between them. The V gene's germline CDR1 is SGHTA and CDR2 FQGNSA. The chain's CDR3 is CASSLVVPPPVETQYF. CDR3 coding DNA: TGTGCCAGCAGCTTAGTTGTGCCTCCGCCAGTGGAGACCCAGTACTTC.

This clonotype was picked up many times. V usage is TRBV19 and J usage is TRBJ2-1; TRBD1 agrees at 7 bases. The CDR3 spans 18 residues. Per germline, CDR1 LNHDA and CDR2 SQIVND (reference sequence). V shed 5 bases and J 5 bases; nucleotides not matched to a gene: 18. DNA for the CDR3: TGTGCCAGTAGTCTCAGGCAGACAGGGTTGATCGGCCACAATGAGCAGTTCTTC. Its translation is CASSLRQTGLIGHNEQFF.

V is TRBV7-8 and J is TRBJ2-1; maybe TRBD2 (6 bases). Germline V gene data show CDR1 as SGHVS and CDR2 as FQNEAQ. This CDR3 is built from 17 residues. Trimming removed 0 bases at V and 4 bases at J, with 16 bases between. CDR3: CASSLAPGSGYYNEQFF. CDR3 in DNA: TGTGCCAGCAGCTTAGCCCCGGGAAGCGGGTATTACAATGAGCAGTTCTTC.

Of note for this clonotype: A much larger clone differs by one base, so this may be a read error. This chain uses TRBV28 with TRBJ2-1, with 9 bases aligning to TRBD2. V lost 2 bases, J lost 11 bases, and 7 bases stayed unmatched. This CDR3 is built from 14 residues. CDR1 MDHEN and CDR2 SYDVKM come from the germline V gene. This CDR3 reads CASSLGTSWNKQFF. CDR3 in DNA: TGTGCCAGCAGTTTAGGGACTAGCTGGAATAAGCAGTTCTTC.

This clonotype was seen ten or more times. The chain has TRBV7-8 and TRBJ2-2; a possible D gene is TRBD1 (6 bases). The CDR3 is made up of 14 amino acids. Germline V CDR1 and CDR2: SGHVS, FQNEAQ. Trimming pared 5 bases from V and 3 bases from J, leaving 10 bases between. This CDR3 reads CASSDWTDTGELFF. The CDR3 nucleotides are TGTGCCAGCAGCGACTGGACAGACACCGGGGAGCTGTTTTTT.

This clonotype was seen repeatedly, ten times or more. The chain couples TRBV12-5 to TRBJ2-5, with 10 bases aligning to TRBD1. The J segment lost 0 bases and the V segment lost 4 bases, leaving 5 bases of the junction unmatched. Germline loops: CDR1 LGHNT, CDR2 FRNRAP. CDR3 size: 16 residues. CDR3 sequence: CASGSGQGGYQETQYF. The CDR3 nucleotides read TGTGCTAGTGGTTCCGGACAGGGGGGCTACCAAGAGACCCAGTACTTC.

This clonotype was observed many times. The rearrangement joins TRBV30 to TRBJ2-1; 13 bases fit TRBD2. Germline-derived CDR1 and CDR2 are GTSNPN and SVGIG (reference sequence). V lost 5 bases and J lost 9; bases outside the gene matches: 4. CDR3 length: 13 amino acids. The CDR3, as DNA: TGTGCCTGGGCGACTAGCGGGAGGAGTGAGCAGTTCTTC. This gives the protein CAWATSGRSEQFF.

This clonotype was seen at least ten times. The V call is TRBV7-9, the J call TRBJ1-1, with unresolved D. V was clipped by 1 base and J by 4 bases, with 13 bases between them. Germline V gives CDR1 SEHNR, CDR2 FQNEAQ (reference sequence). The CDR3 is 15 amino acids. CDR3 sequence reads: CASSLGAPPTTEAFF. The CDR3 DNA sequence: TGTGCCAGCAGCTTAGGGGCCCCCCCGACCACTGAAGCTTTCTTT.

Many counts were recorded for this clonotype. V gene TRBV11-3 combines with J gene TRBJ2-7; 7 bases fit TRBD1. Germline V gene data show CDR1 as SGHNT and CDR2 as YENEEA. CDR3 length equals 13 residues. V was clipped by 5 bases and J by 2 bases; unmatched bases: 3. This CDR3 reads CASSHGTAYEQYF. CDR3 DNA: TGTGCCAGCAGCCATGGGACAGCCTACGAGCAGTACTTC. The entire variable domain, with the rest obtained from reference TRBV11-3 and TRBJ2-7, is as follows: EAGVVQSPRYKIIEKKQPVAFWCNPISGHNTLYWYLQNLGQGPELLIRYENEEAVDDSQLPKDRFSAERLKGVDSTLKIQPAELGDSAVYLCASSHGTAYEQYFGPGTRLTVT.

This clonotype appeared many times. This chain links TRBV28 with TRBJ2-2; 10 nucleotides align to TRBD2. The V segment lost 2 bases and the J segment 5 bases; nucleotides outside the gene matches: 8. Germline V gene lookup returns CDR1 MDHEN and CDR2 SYDVKM. The CDR3 loop spans 17 amino acids. CDR3 residues: CASSLPGLAETTGELFF. For the CDR3, the DNA is TGTGCCAGCAGTTTACCCGGACTAGCGGAGACTACCGGGGAGCTGTTTTTT.

This clonotype was recorded many times. The chain combines TRBV24-1 with TRBJ2-5; D might be TRBD2 (5 bases). This CDR3 has 16 amino acids. In germline, CDR1 is KGHDR, CDR2 SFDVKD. V gave up 9 bases and J gave up 5 bases, with 24 bases separating them. CDR3 in DNA: TGTGCCACCGGGAAAGGGTCCGCCCCCGGGGAGGAGACCCAGTACTTC. It is translated as CATGKGSAPGEETQYF.